This T cell receptor (beta chain) appears in the sequencing data of a study of blood T cell repertoires in COVID-19. Whole-study context: The origin of the acute and convalescent COVID-19 samples was the United States, Italy and Spain.

The CDR3 loop spans 12 amino acids. V gave up 6 bases and J gave up 5 bases, with 10 bases separating them. Per the germline V gene, CDR1 is SNHLY and CDR2 is FYNNEI. Seattle patient enrollment occurred during active infection, with longitudinal follow-up thereafter. Only in-frame clones appear in the TCRdb table, and some are missing; sequencing was by immunoSEQ multiplex PCR. The sample consists of about 260,000 clones, 85% to 90% of them appearing once. This TCR came from a woman aged 25 to 45 with COVID-19, enrolled during active disease. The sequenced material came from peripheral blood. The V call is TRBV2, the J call TRBJ1-1; perhaps TRBD1 as D (5 bases). CDR3 nucleotide sequence: TGTGCCAGCAGCCCGCAGGGAACTGAAGCTTTCTTT. Translating gives CASSPQGTEAFF.